The 4 T cell receptor beta chains presented below share a single source sample, sequenced in a study of cytomegalovirus exposure and HLA in healthy donors. The data were produced by immunoSEQ multiplex PCR, yet TCRdb's version contains in-frame clones alone and is incomplete. The sample lists fewer than 150,000 clones; about 88% were seen once. Sequenced sample: PBMCs. The origin of the receptors is a man younger than 30 in good health and CMV-seropositive.

The rearrangement links TRBV14 to TRBJ2-3, with TRBD2 matching 8 bases. This CDR3 spans 18 amino acids. The germline gives CDR1 SGHDN, CDR2 FVKESK. The J segment lost 5 bases and the V segment lost 1 base, leaving 14 bases of the junction unmatched. The CDR3 here is CASSQGGLGGRLQDTQYF. As DNA, the CDR3 is TGTGCCAGCAGCCAAGGTGGACTGGGCGGGAGGTTACAAGATACGCAGTATTTT.

This clone was detected only once. The rearrangement links TRBV27 to TRBJ1-2; D unclear. The CDR3 runs 13 residues. Germline V gives CDR1 MNHEY, CDR2 SMNVEV (reference sequence). The V gene lost 0 bases and the J gene lost 7 bases, with 9 bases spanning the gap. CDR3 coding DNA: TGTGCCAGCAGTTTATCTGGGGAGGCTGGCTACACCTTC. It yields the protein CASSLSGEAGYTF.

V is TRBV6-4 and J is TRBJ2-1; D gene uncertain. Trimming shortened V by 0 bases and J by 2 bases, and 8 bases separated the two germline ends. CDR1 and CDR2 (germline): MRHNA, SNTAGT. The CDR3 consists of 15 residues. The CDR3 is CASSDSMSAYNEQFF. The CDR3 bases are TGTGCCAGCAGTGACTCTATGTCAGCCTACAATGAGCAGTTCTTC.

The genes are TRBV11-1 and TRBJ2-7, with a possible D match to TRBD2 (5 bases). V was clipped by 5 bases and J by 2 bases, with 10 bases between them. This CDR3 has 13 residues. Germline-derived CDR1 and CDR2 are SGHAT and FQDESV (reference sequence). CDR3 nucleotide sequence: TGTGCCAGCAGCCCCGAGGGCGCCTACGAGCAGTACTTC. This encodes CASSPEGAYEQYF.